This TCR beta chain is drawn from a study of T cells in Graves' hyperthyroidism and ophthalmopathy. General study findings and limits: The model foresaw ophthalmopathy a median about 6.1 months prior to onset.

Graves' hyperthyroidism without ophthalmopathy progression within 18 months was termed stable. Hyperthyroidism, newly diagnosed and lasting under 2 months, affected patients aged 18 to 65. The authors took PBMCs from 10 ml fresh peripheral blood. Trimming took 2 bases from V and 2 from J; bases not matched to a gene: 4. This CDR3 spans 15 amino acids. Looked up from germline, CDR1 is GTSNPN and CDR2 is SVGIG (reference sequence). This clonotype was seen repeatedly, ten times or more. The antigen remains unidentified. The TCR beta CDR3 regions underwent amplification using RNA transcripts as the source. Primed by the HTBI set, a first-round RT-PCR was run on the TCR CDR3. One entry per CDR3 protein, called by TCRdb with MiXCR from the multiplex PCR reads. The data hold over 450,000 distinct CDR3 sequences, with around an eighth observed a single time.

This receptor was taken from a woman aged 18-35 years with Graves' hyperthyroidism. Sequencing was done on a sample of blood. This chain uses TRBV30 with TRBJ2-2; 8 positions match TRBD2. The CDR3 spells CAWSLLAVNTGELFF. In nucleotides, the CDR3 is TGTGCCTGGAGTTTACTAGCGGTTAACACCGGGGAGCTGTTTTTT.